This TCR beta chain was sequenced for a study of cytomegalovirus exposure and HLA in healthy donors. Study overall: Among the approximately 400 genotyped donors, approximately 82% were placed in the Caucasian-associated ancestry cluster.

Study-wide results and limits: Later analysis suggested links between common viral pathogens and several top significant clusters.

In the PCR, 60 Vbeta and 13 Jbeta primers were used. Data came from immunoSEQ multiplex PCR; TCRdb stores just in-frame clones and leaves some out. Of over 200,000 clones listed, 70% to 85% are singletons. The CDR3 runs 15 residues. CDR1 and CDR2 (germline): LNHDA, SQIVND (reference sequence). Trimming left V 4 bases short and J 2 bases short, with 9 bases between. As to this clone: The target antigen is unknown.

The rearrangement joins TRBV19 to TRBJ2-6; the D gene is possibly TRBD1 (6 bases). The TCR originated in a middle-aged woman in good health and CMV-seronegative. Sequenced material: PBMCs. DNA of the CDR3: TGTGCCAGTAGTAAAACAGGGACTGGGGCCAACGTCCTGACTTTC. Protein: CASSKTGTGANVLTF.